This T cell receptor (beta chain) originates from a study of OX40 agonist ivuxolimab in advanced cancers. Study results and caveats: Expanded clones belonging to CD8+ T cells outnumbered, on average, those of CD4+. Within 6 weeks, CD4+ and CD8+ blood T cells expanded clonally at 0.1 to 3.0 mg/kg.

On this clone itself: Its target is not known.

Produced via immunoSEQ multiplex PCR; TCRdb's table is partial and in-frame only. The data show around 44,000 clones, over 80% seen once. This CDR3 is built from 17 residues. Germline V gene lookup returns CDR1 MDHEN and CDR2 SYDVKM. The germline V and J ends were trimmed by 3 bases and 0 bases, with 14 bases remaining between them. The receptor was derived from an adult with an advanced solid tumor such as melanoma, head and neck, liver or kidney cancer. The chain carries TRBV28 and TRBJ2-2; D might be TRBD2 (6 bases). The specimen comprised CD4+ or CD8+ T cells sorted from blood, sampled in a trial of the OX40 agonist ivuxolimab. CDR3: CASSFGGGPPNTGELFF. The DNA of the CDR3 is TGTGCCAGCAGTTTCGGGGGAGGTCCACCGAACACCGGGGAGCTGTTTTTT.